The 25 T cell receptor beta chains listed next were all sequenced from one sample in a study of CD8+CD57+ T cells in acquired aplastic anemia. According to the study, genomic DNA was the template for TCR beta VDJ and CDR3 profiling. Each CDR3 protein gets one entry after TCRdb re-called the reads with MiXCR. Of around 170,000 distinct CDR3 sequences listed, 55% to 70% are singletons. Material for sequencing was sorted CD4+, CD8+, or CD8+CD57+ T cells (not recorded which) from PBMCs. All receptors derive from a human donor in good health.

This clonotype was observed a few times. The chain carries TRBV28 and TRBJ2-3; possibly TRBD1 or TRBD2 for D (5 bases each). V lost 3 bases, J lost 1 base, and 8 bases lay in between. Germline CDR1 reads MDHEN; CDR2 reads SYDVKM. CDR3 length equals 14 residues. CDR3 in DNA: TGTGCCAGCAGTTTTAGGGACGGCACAGATACGCAGTATTTT. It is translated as CASSFRDGTDTQYF.

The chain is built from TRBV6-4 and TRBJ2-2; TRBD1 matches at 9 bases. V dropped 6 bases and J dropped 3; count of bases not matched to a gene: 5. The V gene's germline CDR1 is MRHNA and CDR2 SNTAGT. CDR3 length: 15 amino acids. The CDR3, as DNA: TGTGCCAGCAGACGACAGGGGGGGGACACCGGGGAGCTGTTTTTT. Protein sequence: CASRRQGGDTGELFF.

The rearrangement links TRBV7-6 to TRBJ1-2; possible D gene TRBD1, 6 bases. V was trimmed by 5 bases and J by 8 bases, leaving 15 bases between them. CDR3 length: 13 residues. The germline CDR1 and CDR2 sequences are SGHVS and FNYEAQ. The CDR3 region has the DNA TGTGCCAGCAGCAGTCAGGGGATAAGAGGCTACACCTTC. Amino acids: CASSSQGIRGYTF.

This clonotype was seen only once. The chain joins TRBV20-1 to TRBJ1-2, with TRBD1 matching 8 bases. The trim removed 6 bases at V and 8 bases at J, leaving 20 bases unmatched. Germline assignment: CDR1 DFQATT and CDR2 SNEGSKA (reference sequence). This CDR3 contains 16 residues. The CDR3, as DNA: TGCAGTGCACACGAGAGACAGGGGAGGGGATCGGACGGCTACACCTTC. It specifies CSAHERQGRGSDGYTF.

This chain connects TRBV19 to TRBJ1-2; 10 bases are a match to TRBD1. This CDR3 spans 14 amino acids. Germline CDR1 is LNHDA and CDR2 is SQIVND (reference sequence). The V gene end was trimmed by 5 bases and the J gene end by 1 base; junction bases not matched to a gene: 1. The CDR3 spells CASSGTGVNYGYTF. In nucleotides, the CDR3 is TGTGCCAGTAGTGGGACAGGGGTTAACTATGGCTACACCTTC.

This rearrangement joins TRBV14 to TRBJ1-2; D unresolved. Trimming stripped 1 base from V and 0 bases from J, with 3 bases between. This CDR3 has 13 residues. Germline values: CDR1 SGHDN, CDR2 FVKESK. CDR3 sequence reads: CASSQGANYGYTF. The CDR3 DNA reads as TGTGCCAGCAGCCAAGGAGCTAACTATGGCTACACCTTC.

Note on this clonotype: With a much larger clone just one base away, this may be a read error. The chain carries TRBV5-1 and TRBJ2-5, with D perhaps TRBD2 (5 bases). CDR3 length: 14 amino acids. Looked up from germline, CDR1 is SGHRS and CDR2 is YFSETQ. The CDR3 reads CASSLARGWETLYF. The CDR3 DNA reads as TGCGCCAGCAGCTTGGCTCGGGGTTGGGAGACCCTGTACTTC. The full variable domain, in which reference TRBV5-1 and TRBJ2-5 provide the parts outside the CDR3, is KAGVTQTPRYLIKTRGQQVTLSCSPISGHRSVSWYQQTPGQGLQFLFEYFSETQRNKGNFPGRFSGRQFSNSRSEMNVSTLELGDSALYLCASSLARGWETLYFGPGTRLLVL.

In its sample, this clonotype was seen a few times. As DNA, the CDR3 is TGCAGTGCACGGGACAGCGTTAACTATGGCTACACCTTC. Amino acid sequence: CSARDSVNYGYTF. The V gene is TRBV20-1, the J gene TRBJ1-2; 7 nucleotides agree with TRBD1. J gave up 1 base and V 6 bases, and 5 bases lay outside the gene matches. The CDR3 sequence is 13 residues long. The germline CDR1 and CDR2 sequences are DFQATT and SNEGSKA (reference sequence).

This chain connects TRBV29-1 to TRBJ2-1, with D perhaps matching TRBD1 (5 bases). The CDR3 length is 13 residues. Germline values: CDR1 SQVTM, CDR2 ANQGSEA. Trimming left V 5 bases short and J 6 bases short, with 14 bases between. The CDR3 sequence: CSVQRGSGNEQFF. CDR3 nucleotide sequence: TGCAGCGTTCAAAGGGGCTCGGGCAATGAGCAGTTCTTC.

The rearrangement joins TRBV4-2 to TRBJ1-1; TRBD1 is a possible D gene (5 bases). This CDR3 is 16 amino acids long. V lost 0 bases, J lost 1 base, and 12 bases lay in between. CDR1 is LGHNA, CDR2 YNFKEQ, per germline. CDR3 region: CASSQEAATANTEAFF. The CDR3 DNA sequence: TGTGCCAGCAGCCAAGAAGCCGCGACAGCGAACACTGAAGCTTTCTTT.

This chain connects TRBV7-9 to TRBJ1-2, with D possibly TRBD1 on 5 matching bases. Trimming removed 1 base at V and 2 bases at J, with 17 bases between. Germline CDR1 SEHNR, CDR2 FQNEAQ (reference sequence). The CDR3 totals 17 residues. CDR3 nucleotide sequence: TGTGCCAGCAGCTTAGGCGGGACCGCGGCCTACAACTATGGCTACACCTTC. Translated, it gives CASSLGGTAAYNYGYTF. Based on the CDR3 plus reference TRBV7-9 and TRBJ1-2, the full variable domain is DTGVSQNPRHKITKRGQNVTFRCDPISEHNRLYWYRQTLGQGPEFLTYFQNEAQLEKSRLLSDRFSAERPKGSFSTLEIQRTEQGDSAMYLCASSLGGTAAYNYGYTFGSGTRLTVV.

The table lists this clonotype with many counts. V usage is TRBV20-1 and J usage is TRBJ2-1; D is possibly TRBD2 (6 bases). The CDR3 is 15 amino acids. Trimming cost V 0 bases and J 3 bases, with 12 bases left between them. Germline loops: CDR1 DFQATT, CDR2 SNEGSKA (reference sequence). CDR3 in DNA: TGCAGTGCTAGAGATCTCGGGAGTATCTACAATGAGCAGTTCTTC. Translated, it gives CSARDLGSIYNEQFF.

Here the CDR3 DNA reads TGTGCCAGCAGCCAAGAAGCTAGCGCCTACAATGAGCAGTTCTTC. As protein: CASSQEASAYNEQFF. The gene calls are TRBV4-2 and TRBJ2-1; D may be TRBD2 (6 bases). The CDR3 is made up of 15 amino acids. V shed 0 bases and J shed 2 bases, with 8 bases lying between them. Germline V gene data show CDR1 as LGHNA and CDR2 as YNFKEQ.

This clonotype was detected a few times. The CDR3 loop reads CSLRPSLNTEAFF. The CDR3 region has the DNA TGCAGTTTACGTCCGAGCCTGAACACTGAAGCTTTCTTT. This chain links TRBV20-1 with TRBJ1-1; D gene ambiguous. V gave up 8 bases and J gave up 0 bases, with 13 bases separating them. CDR1 and CDR2 from the germline V gene are DFQATT and SNEGSKA (reference sequence). This CDR3 comprises 13 residues.

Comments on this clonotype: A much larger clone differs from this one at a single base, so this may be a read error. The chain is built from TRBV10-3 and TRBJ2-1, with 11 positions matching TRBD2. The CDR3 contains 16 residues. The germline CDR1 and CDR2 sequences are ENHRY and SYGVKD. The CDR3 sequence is CTIGLAGQNSYNEQFF. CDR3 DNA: TGTACCATCGGACTAGCGGGCCAGAACTCCTACAATGAGCAGTTCTTC.

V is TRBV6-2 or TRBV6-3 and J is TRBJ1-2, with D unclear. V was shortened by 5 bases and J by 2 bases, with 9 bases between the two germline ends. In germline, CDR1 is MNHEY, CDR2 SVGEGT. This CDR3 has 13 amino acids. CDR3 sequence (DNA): TGTGCCAGCAGTGTGACAAAGAACTATGGCTACACCTTC. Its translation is CASSVTKNYGYTF.

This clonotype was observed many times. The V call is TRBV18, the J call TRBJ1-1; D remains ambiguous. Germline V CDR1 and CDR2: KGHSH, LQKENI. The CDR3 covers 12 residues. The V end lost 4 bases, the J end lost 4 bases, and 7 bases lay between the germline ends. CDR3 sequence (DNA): TGTGCCAGCTCACTTGTGGGCACTGAAGCTTTCTTT. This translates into CASSLVGTEAFF.

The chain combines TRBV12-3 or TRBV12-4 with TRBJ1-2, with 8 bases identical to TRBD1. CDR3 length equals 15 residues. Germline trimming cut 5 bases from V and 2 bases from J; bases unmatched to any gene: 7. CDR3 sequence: CASSLSWTGNYGYTF. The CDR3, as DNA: TGTGCCAGCAGTCTTTCTTGGACAGGGAACTATGGCTACACCTTC.

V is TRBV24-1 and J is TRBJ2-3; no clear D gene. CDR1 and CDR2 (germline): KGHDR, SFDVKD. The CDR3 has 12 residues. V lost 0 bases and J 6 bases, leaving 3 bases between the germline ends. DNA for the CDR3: TGTGCCACCAGTGATTTGCGCGATACGCAGTATTTT. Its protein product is CATSDLRDTQYF.

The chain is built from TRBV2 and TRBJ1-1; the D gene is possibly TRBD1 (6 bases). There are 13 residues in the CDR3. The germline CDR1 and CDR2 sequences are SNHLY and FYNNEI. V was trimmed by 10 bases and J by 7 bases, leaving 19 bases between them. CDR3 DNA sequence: TGTGCCACCTGGGGGCGGGGTAGCGATGAAGCTTTCTTT. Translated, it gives CATWGRGSDEAFF. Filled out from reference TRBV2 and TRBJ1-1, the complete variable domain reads EPEVTQTPSHQVTQMGQEVILRCVPISNHLYFYWYRQILGQKVEFLVSFYNNEISEKSEIFDDQFSVERPDGSNFTLKIRSTKLEDSAMYFCATWGRGSDEAFFGQGTRLTVV.

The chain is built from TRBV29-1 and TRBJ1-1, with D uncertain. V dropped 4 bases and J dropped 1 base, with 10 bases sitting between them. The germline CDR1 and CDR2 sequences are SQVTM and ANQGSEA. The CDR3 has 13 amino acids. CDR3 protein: CSVARMGNTEAFF. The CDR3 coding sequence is TGCAGCGTTGCCAGGATGGGGAACACTGAAGCTTTCTTT.

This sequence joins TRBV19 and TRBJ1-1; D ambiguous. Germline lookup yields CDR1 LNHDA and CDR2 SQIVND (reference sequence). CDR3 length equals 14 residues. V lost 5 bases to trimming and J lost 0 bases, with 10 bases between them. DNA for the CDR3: TGTGCCAGTAGTTTCAACGCATTGAACACTGAAGCTTTCTTT. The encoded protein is CASSFNALNTEAFF.

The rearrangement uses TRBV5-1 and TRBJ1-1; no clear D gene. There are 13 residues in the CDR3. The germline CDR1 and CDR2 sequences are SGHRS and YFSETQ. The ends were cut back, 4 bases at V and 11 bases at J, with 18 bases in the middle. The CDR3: CASSLRGGDDAFF. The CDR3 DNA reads TGCGCCAGCAGCCTCCGAGGAGGTGATGACGCTTTCTTT.

CDR3 in amino acids: CASSETGRQNTEAFF. CDR3 coding DNA: TGTGCCAGCAGTGAAACGGGACGGCAGAACACTGAAGCTTTCTTT. The V call is TRBV2, the J call TRBJ1-1; tentative D call: TRBD1 (5 bases). V lost 2 bases and J 1 base, leaving 11 bases between the germline ends. CDR1 and CDR2 from the germline V gene are SNHLY and FYNNEI. There are 15 residues in the CDR3.

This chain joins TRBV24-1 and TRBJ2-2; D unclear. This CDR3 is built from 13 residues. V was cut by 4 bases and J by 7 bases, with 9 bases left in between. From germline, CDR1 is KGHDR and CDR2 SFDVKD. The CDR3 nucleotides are TGTGCCACCAGTGACCCGCGGTTCGGGGAGCTGTTTTTT. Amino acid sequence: CATSDPRFGELFF.